These 27 T cell receptor beta chains share one sample of origin, sequenced in a study of T cell repertoires in cytomegalovirus infection. From the reads, TCRdb called clonotypes with MiXCR, one entry per CDR3 protein. The sample carries more than 650,000 distinct CDR3 sequences, under 40% recorded once. Sequencing used PBMCs. The receptors were sampled from a human donor in good health (CMV status not recorded). Some clones in this sample may be carry-over from other donors' samples.

This clonotype appeared many times. The CDR3 nucleotides read TGTGCCAGCAGCCTCAGGGGAACTGGGGCCAACGTCCTGACTTTC. It yields the protein CASSLRGTGANVLTF. The rearrangement links TRBV7-9 to TRBJ2-6; TRBD1 is a possible D gene (6 bases). Trimming removed 5 bases from V and 2 bases from J, with 10 bases in between. Germline CDR1 and CDR2: SEHNR and FQNEAQ (reference sequence). The CDR3 is made up of 15 amino acids.

The gene calls are TRBV6-1 and TRBJ2-7; D is unresolved. V dropped 2 bases and J dropped 3 bases, with 11 bases sitting between them. The CDR3 extends over 14 amino acids. The germline gives CDR1 MNHNS, CDR2 SASEGT. The CDR3 loop is CASSERHHLYEQYF. The CDR3 nucleotides read TGTGCCAGCAGTGAAAGACACCATCTCTACGAGCAGTACTTC.

This clonotype was detected a few times. The chain recombines TRBV11-2 with TRBJ2-1; D not certain. The CDR3 is made up of 14 amino acids. Between the trimmed V and J ends, which lost 3 bases and 3 bases, there was a span of 9 bases. Germline-derived CDR1 and CDR2 are SGHAT and FQNNGV. The CDR3 loop reads CASSFKTYYNEQFF. DNA of the CDR3: TGTGCCAGCAGCTTCAAGACTTACTACAATGAGCAGTTCTTC.

On this clonotype: A read error may produce the germline difference seen at one junction end. The chain couples TRBV7-2 to TRBJ2-3; D uncertain. CDR3 size: 12 residues. CDR1 SGHTA and CDR2 FQGNSA come from the germline V gene. CDR3 residues: CASSPGPALKHF. In DNA form, the CDR3 reads TGTGCCAGCAGCCCGGGTCCCGCCCTGAAGCATTTT.

The chain is built from TRBV7-6 and TRBJ2-3; 8 bases agree with TRBD2. The CDR3 extends over 15 amino acids. J lost 2 bases, V lost 2 bases, and 3 bases had no gene match. Germline loops: CDR1 SGHVS, CDR2 FNYEAQ. Here the CDR3 reads CASSLLAGDTDTQYF. The CDR3 coding sequence is TGTGCCAGCAGCTTACTAGCGGGTGACACAGATACGCAGTATTTT.

There are a few counts of this clonotype. The chain is built from TRBV6-6 and TRBJ1-4; no firm D call. The CDR3 contains 15 residues. Trimming took 2 bases from V and 4 from J, leaving 11 bases between them. Germline loops: CDR1 MNHNY, CDR2 SVGAGI (reference sequence). CDR3 sequence (DNA): TGTGCCAGCAGTTACATGGGCAGCATTAATGAAAAACTGTTTTTT. Translating it yields CASSYMGSINEKLFF.

This clonotype was detected only a few times. V gene TRBV14 combines with J gene TRBJ1-2; perhaps TRBD1 as D (6 bases). The V end lost 0 bases, the J end lost 5 bases, and 16 bases lay between the germline ends. This CDR3 region has 16 residues. CDR1 is SGHDN, CDR2 FVKESK, per germline. CDR3 sequence reads: CASSQDLPRGGYGYTF. CDR3 DNA sequence: TGTGCCAGCAGCCAAGATCTTCCGAGAGGGGGTTATGGCTACACCTTC.

This chain uses TRBV28 with TRBJ1-2; D is perhaps TRBD1 (6 bases). V was cut by 5 bases and J by 8 bases, with 21 bases left in between. CDR1 is MDHEN and CDR2 is SYDVKM in the germline V gene. This CDR3 is 15 amino acids long. CDR3 in amino acids: CASSTTQGYSGGYTF. The CDR3 DNA is TGTGCCAGCAGTACAACACAGGGCTACTCGGGGGGCTACACCTTC.

V is TRBV6-2 or TRBV6-3 and J is TRBJ1-3, with 10 bases identical to TRBD1. Trimming removed 5 bases from V and 4 bases from J; junction bases left unmatched: 5. Germline V CDR1 and CDR2: MNHEY, SVGEGT. This CDR3 has 15 amino acids. CDR3 DNA sequence: TGTGCCAGCAGTGCGGGGACAGGGGACGGAAACACCATATATTTT. Translating it yields CASSAGTGDGNTIYF.

Worth noting for this clonotype: The CDR3 end shows no conserved phenylalanine or tryptophan, and so a read error is likely. The chain employs TRBV28 and TRBJ2-1; 8 bases map to TRBD1. The CDR3 consists of 15 residues. V shed 4 bases, J shed 6 bases, and the junction held 8 bases outside the gene matches. Germline CDR1 and CDR2: MDHEN and SYDVKM. CDR3 residues: CASSSKGQGANEQFL. In nucleotides, the CDR3 is TGTGCCAGCAGTTCTAAAGGTCAGGGGGCCAATGAGCAGTTCTTA.

Only a few counts were recorded for this clonotype. V usage is TRBV29-1 and J usage is TRBJ1-4, with D possibly matching TRBD1 (6 bases). This CDR3 has 13 amino acids. Germline loops: CDR1 SQVTM, CDR2 ANQGSEA. V was trimmed by 2 bases and J by 8 bases, leaving 12 bases between them. CDR3 sequence reads: CSVEWGASEKLFF. The CDR3 bases are TGCAGCGTTGAATGGGGGGCATCGGAAAAACTGTTTTTT.

The chain joins TRBV6-5 to TRBJ2-1; D uncertain. The germline gives CDR1 MNHEY, CDR2 SVGAGI. Deletions cut 6 bases from V and 8 bases from J, with 14 bases between. There are 13 residues in the CDR3. CDR3 coding DNA: TGTGCCAGCAGCCCTCTCGGTCGGGATGAGCAGTTCTTC. This sequence encodes CASSPLGRDEQFF.

As to this clonotype: A much more abundant neighbour one base away suggests this may be a read error. The chain has TRBV7-2 and TRBJ2-5, with 11 bases identical to TRBD2. This CDR3 spans 19 amino acids. Germline CDR1 and CDR2: SGHTA and FQGNSA. Trimming at V came to 6 bases and at J to 7 bases, leaving 22 bases not matched to a gene. This CDR3 reads CASSPRGSGGAFDAGTQYF. Written as DNA, the CDR3 is TGTGCCAGCAGTCCCAGGGGTAGCGGGGGGGCCTTCGATGCGGGGACCCAGTACTTC.

The rearrangement links TRBV2 to TRBJ2-1; 8 bases are shared with TRBD2. Germline V lookup: CDR1 SNHLY, CDR2 FYNNEI. The CDR3 sequence is 14 residues long. Trimming at V came to 5 bases and at J to 9 bases, leaving 9 bases not matched to a gene. The CDR3 nucleotides read TGTGCCAGCAGTAAACGGGGGGGTAGTCTTGAGCAGTTCTTC. It translates to CASSKRGGSLEQFF.

This clonotype occurred a few times. The rearrangement joins TRBV19 to TRBJ2-2; no firm D call. V lost 8 bases and J lost 8, with 24 bases in between. In germline, CDR1 is LNHDA, CDR2 SQIVND (reference sequence). The CDR3 is 16 amino acids. The CDR3 region has the DNA TGTGCCAGTCAGCCCGCCGGACCGCTAATTTCTGGGGAGCTGTTTTTT. It translates to CASQPAGPLISGELFF.

This clonotype was seen a handful of times. Written as DNA, the CDR3 is TGTGCCAGCAGCCTACAGGGAAGCCCTTTAGGAGCTTTCTTT. Protein: CASSLQGSPLGAFF. The chain joins TRBV28 to TRBJ1-1; maybe TRBD1 (6 bases). The germline V gene has CDR1 MDHEN and CDR2 SYDVKM. Trimming stripped 6 bases from V and 10 bases from J, with 21 bases between. This CDR3 comprises 14 residues.

Comments on this clonotype: The DNA is omitted, as the CDR3 cannot be located on it reliably, and the CDR3 follows TCRdb's listing. The V call is TRBV6-6, the J call TRBJ1-1; TRBD1, the table's D call, lacks a check against the DNA. Germline V gene sequence: CDR1 MNHNY, CDR2 SVGAGI (reference sequence). Inclusive of both ends, the CDR3 amounts to 13 amino acids. CDR3 residues: CATVGVGTTESFF.

The V and J genes are TRBV12-3 or TRBV12-4 and TRBJ2-3; possibly TRBD1 for D (7 bases). CDR3 length: 16 amino acids. Deletions cut 2 bases from V and 2 bases from J, with 14 bases between. CDR3 sequence: CASSLRARGVTDTQYF. The CDR3 DNA reads TGTGCCAGCAGTTTAAGGGCCAGGGGGGTCACAGATACGCAGTATTTT.

The chain carries TRBV27 and TRBJ2-2, with D uncertain. The V end was cut by 8 bases, the J end by 8 bases, with 12 bases between. The germline V gene encodes CDR1 MNHEY and CDR2 SMNVEV (reference sequence). The CDR3 runs to 12 residues. The CDR3 sequence: CASAVAAGELFF. In DNA, the CDR3 is TGTGCCAGCGCCGTGGCGGCAGGGGAGCTGTTTTTT.

The chain couples TRBV5-1 to TRBJ2-7; perhaps D is TRBD1 or TRBD2 (5 bases each). This CDR3 spans 15 amino acids. CDR1 is SGHRS and CDR2 is YFSETQ in the germline V gene. Trimming stripped 0 bases from V and 4 bases from J, with 14 bases between. CDR3 loop: CASSLGQGATYEQYF. CDR3 sequence (DNA): TGCGCCAGCAGCTTGGGCCAGGGAGCAACATACGAGCAGTACTTC.

This clonotype turned up a few times. The chain couples TRBV5-6 to TRBJ1-5, with a tentative D call TRBD1 (6 bases). This CDR3 is 15 amino acids long. Between the trimmed V and J ends, which lost 6 bases and 1 base, there was a span of 14 bases. Germline CDR1 SGHDT, CDR2 YYEEEE. The CDR3 DNA reads as TGTGCCAGCACCCGGTGGGGGGCAAGCAATCAGCCCCAGCATTTT. The encoded protein is CASTRWGASNQPQHF.

The J gene is TRBJ1-3, the V gene TRBV6-4, with D unclear. The V gene's germline CDR1 is MRHNA and CDR2 SNTAGT. V lost 6 bases to trimming and J lost 4 bases, with 10 bases between them. CDR3 length: 13 residues. The CDR3 DNA follows: TGTGCCAGCAGCGCAGACGGAGGAAACACCATATATTTT. Its translation: CASSADGGNTIYF.

In this sample, this clonotype turned up many times. The J gene is TRBJ1-3, the V gene TRBV6-1, with a weak D call TRBD1 (6 bases). Trimming pared 2 bases from V and 0 bases from J, leaving 11 bases between. CDR1 is MNHNS, CDR2 SASEGT, per germline. This CDR3 comprises 16 residues. This CDR3 is CASSEWTASSGNTIYF. The CDR3 DNA reads as TGTGCCAGCAGTGAATGGACAGCTAGCTCTGGAAACACCATATATTTT.

This clonotype was seen only a few times. The CDR3 DNA reads TGTGCCAGCAGTCCACAGGGGTATCAGCCCCAGCATTTT. This codes for CASSPQGYQPQHF. The rearrangement joins TRBV12-3 or TRBV12-4 to TRBJ1-5, with 7 bases identical to TRBD1. V was pared by 5 bases and J by 5 bases, with 3 bases of the junction left unmatched. The CDR3 sequence is 13 residues long.

There are many counts of this clonotype. The chain uses TRBV7-6 and TRBJ2-6, with D possibly called TRBD1 or TRBD2 (5 bases each). This CDR3 is 20 amino acids long. Germline V gives CDR1 SGHVS, CDR2 FNYEAQ. V lost 4 bases, J lost 0 bases, and 22 bases lay in between. The CDR3 spells CASSSLGVLGADSGANVLTF. In DNA form, the CDR3 reads TGTGCCAGCAGCTCGCTAGGCGTGCTCGGGGCCGACTCTGGGGCCAACGTCCTGACTTTC.

The rearrangement joins TRBV29-1 to TRBJ1-1, with 7 bases fitting TRBD1. Germline assignment: CDR1 SQVTM and CDR2 ANQGSEA. The CDR3 consists of 12 residues. Trimming took 7 bases from V and 3 from J; bases not matched to a gene: 5. CDR3 sequence: CSADQGDTEAFF. The CDR3, as DNA: TGCAGCGCGGATCAGGGGGACACTGAAGCTTTCTTT. Full variable domain (missing parts from reference TRBV29-1 and TRBJ1-1): SAVISQKPSRDICQRGTSLTIQCQVDSQVTMMFWYRQQPGQSLTLIATANQGSEATYESGFVIDKFPISRPNLTFSTLTVSNMSPEDSSIYLCSADQGDTEAFFGQGTRLTVV.

Only one count was recorded for this clonotype. The V call is TRBV7-2, the J call TRBJ2-3; 8 bases are shared with TRBD2. The CDR3 extends over 20 amino acids. V lost 3 bases and J lost 0; bases outside the gene matches: 17. Per the germline V gene, CDR1 is SGHTA and CDR2 is FQGNSA. DNA of the CDR3: TGTGCCAGCAGCTTCATCGTGGCGGCTAGCGGGTTCAAGAGCACAGATACGCAGTATTTT. Translating gives CASSFIVAASGFKSTDTQYF. Full variable domain (rest looked up from reference TRBV7-2 and TRBJ2-3): GAGVSQSPSNKVTEKGKDVELRCDPISGHTALYWYRQSLGQGLEFLIYFQGNSAPDKSGLPSDRFSAERTGGSVSTLTIQRTQQEDSAVYLCASSFIVAASGFKSTDTQYFGPGTRLTVL.